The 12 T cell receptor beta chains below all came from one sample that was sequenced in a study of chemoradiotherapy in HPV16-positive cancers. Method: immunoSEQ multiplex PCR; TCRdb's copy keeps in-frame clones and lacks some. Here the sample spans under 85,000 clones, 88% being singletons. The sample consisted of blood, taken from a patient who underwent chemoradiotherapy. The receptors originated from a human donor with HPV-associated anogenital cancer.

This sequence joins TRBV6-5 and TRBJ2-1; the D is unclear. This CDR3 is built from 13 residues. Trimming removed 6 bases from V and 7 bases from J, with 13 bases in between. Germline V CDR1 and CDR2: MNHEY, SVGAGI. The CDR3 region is CASRYGPGNEQFF. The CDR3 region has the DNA TGTGCCAGCAGATACGGACCGGGTAATGAGCAGTTCTTC.

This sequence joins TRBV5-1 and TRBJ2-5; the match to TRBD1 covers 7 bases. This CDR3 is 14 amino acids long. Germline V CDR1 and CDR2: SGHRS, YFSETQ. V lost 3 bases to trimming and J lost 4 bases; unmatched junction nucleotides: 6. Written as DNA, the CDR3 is TGCGCCAGCAGCTCTACAGGGGCTAGAGAGACCCAGTACTTC. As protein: CASSSTGARETQYF.

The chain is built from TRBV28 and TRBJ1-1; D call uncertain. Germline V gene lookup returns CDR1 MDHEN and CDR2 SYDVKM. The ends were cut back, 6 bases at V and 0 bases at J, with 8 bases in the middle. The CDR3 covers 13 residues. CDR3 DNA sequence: TGTGCCAGCAGGTCACCAATGAACACTGAAGCTTTCTTT. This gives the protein CASRSPMNTEAFF.

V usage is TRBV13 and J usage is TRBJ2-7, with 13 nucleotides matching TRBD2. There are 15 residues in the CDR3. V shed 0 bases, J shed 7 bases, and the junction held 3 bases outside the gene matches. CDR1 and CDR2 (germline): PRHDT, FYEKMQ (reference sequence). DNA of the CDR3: TGTGCCAGCAGCTTAGGGGTACTAGCGGGAGGGGAGCAGTACTTC. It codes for CASSLGVLAGGEQYF.

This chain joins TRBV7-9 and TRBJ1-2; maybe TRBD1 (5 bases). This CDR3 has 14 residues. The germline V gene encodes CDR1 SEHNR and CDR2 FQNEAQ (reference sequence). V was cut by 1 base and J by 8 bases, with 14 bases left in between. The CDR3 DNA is TGTGCCAGCAGCTTAGAAGGACAATTTCGCGGCTACACCTTC. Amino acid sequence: CASSLEGQFRGYTF.

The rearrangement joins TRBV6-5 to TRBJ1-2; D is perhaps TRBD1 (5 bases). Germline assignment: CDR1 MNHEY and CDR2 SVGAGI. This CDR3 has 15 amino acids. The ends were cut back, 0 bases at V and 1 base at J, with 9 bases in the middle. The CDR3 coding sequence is TGTGCCAGCAGTTACTCGGCCAGGGTTAACTATGGCTACACCTTC. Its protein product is CASSYSARVNYGYTF.

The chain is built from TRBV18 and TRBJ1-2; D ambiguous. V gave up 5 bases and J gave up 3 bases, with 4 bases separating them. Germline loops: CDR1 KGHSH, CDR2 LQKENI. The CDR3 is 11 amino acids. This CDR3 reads CASSADYGYTF. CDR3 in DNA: TGTGCCAGCTCAGCGGACTATGGCTACACCTTC.

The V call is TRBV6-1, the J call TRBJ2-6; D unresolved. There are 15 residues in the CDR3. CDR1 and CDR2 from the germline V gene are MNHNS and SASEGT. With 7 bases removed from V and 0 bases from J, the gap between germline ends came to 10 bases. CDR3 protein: CASTIGPSGANVLTF. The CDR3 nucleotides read TGTGCCAGCACAATTGGGCCCTCTGGGGCCAACGTCCTGACTTTC.

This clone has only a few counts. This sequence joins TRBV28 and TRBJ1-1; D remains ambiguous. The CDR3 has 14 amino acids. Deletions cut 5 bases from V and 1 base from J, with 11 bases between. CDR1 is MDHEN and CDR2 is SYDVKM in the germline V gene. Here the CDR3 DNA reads TGTGCCAGCAGTCTTCGGGCCTCGAACACTGAAGCTTTCTTT. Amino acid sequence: CASSLRASNTEAFF.

CDR3 DNA sequence: TGCGCCAGCAGCATTGGACAGCAAGAGACCCAGTACTTC. It is translated as CASSIGQQETQYF. The rearrangement joins TRBV5-1 to TRBJ2-5; D perhaps matches TRBD1 (6 bases). Germline values: CDR1 SGHRS, CDR2 YFSETQ. V lost 4 bases to trimming and J lost 2 bases, with 9 bases between them. There are 13 residues in the CDR3. The variable domain in full, with the rest retrieved from reference TRBV5-1 and TRBJ2-5, is KAGVTQTPRYLIKTRGQQVTLSCSPISGHRSVSWYQQTPGQGLQFLFEYFSETQRNKGNFPGRFSGRQFSNSRSEMNVSTLELGDSALYLCASSIGQQETQYFGPGTRLLVL.

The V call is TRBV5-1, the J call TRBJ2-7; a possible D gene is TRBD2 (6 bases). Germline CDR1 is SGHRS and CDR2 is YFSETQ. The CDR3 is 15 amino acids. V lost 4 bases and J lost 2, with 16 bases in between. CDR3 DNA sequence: TGCGCCAGCAGCCTCAGTCGGGACTTACCCTACGAGCAGTACTTC. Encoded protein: CASSLSRDLPYEQYF.

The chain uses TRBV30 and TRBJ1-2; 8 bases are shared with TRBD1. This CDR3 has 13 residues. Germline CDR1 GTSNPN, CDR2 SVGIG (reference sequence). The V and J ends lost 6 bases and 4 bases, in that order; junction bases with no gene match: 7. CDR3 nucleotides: TGTGCCTGCCTCGACAGGGGCACCTATGGCTACACCTTC. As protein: CACLDRGTYGYTF.